This T cell receptor (beta chain) was captured in a study of PD-L1 blockade in urothelial cancer. Study-wide points: Sub-median blood TCR clonality before treatment predicted longer survival.

The CDR3 loop spans 14 amino acids. The ends were cut back, 4 bases at V and 4 bases at J, with 12 bases in the middle. The germline V gene encodes CDR1 KGHSH and CDR2 LQKENI. Assay: immunoSEQ multiplex PCR; the TCRdb copy retains only in-frame clones and omits some. The sample lists 55,000 to 70,000 clones, roughly four fifths seen once, with approximately 4.7% in the top ten. Pretreatment and on-treatment blood mononuclear cell samples were taken, totaling between 1 and 8 time points per patient. On this clone itself: Its specificity is not known.

The clonotype was recovered from a man aged 65 to 79 with urothelial cancer. Sequenced here: PBMCs, sampled around atezolizumab (anti-PD-L1) treatment. The chain recombines TRBV18 with TRBJ2-3; tentatively, D is TRBD1 (6 bases). The CDR3 spells CASSRRGFADTQYF. The CDR3 bases are TGTGCCAGCTCACGCAGGGGTTTCGCAGATACGCAGTATTTT.